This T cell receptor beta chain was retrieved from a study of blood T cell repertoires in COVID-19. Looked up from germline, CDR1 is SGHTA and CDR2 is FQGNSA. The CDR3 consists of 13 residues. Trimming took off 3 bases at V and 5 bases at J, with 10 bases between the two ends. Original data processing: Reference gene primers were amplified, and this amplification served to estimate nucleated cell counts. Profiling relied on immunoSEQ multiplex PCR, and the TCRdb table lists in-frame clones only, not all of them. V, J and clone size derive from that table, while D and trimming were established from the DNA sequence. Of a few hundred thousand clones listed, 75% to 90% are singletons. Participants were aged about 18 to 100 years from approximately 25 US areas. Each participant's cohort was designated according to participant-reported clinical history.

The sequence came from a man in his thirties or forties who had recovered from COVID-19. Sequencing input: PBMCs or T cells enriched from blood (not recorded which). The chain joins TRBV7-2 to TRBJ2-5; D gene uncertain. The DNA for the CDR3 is TGTGCCAGCAGCTTGGGCACCTGGGAGACCCAGTACTTC. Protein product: CASSLGTWETQYF.